A single sample is the source of the 9 T cell receptor beta chains below, sequenced in a study of T cell responses to AZD1222 COVID-19 vaccine. The method was immunoSEQ multiplex PCR; TCRdb's version includes in-frame clones alone and lacks a portion of them. In the table there are some 170,000 clones, 90% to 95% of which are singletons. The sequencing used peripheral blood, collected 28 days after the second AZD1222 dose. The receptor source for this set is an adult who received the AZD1222 COVID-19 vaccine.

The rearrangement links TRBV6-5 to TRBJ2-1; possibly TRBD2 for D (7 bases). CDR1 is MNHEY, CDR2 SVGAGI, per germline. This CDR3 contains 15 residues. V was shortened by 6 bases and J by 7 bases, with 19 bases between the two germline ends. In DNA form, the CDR3 reads TGTGCCAGCAGCCTCTTGGGGGGGCTGGGAAATGAGCAGTTCTTC. As protein: CASSLLGGLGNEQFF.

This rearrangement joins TRBV9 to TRBJ2-7; a possible D gene is TRBD2 (6 bases). V was cut by 1 base and J by 2 bases, with 10 bases left in between. The CDR3 totals 14 residues. CDR1 and CDR2 (germline): SGDLS, YYNGEE. CDR3 region: CASSVQGGTYEQYF. The CDR3 bases are TGTGCCAGCAGCGTACAGGGAGGTACCTACGAGCAGTACTTC.

V gene TRBV7-9 combines with J gene TRBJ2-3; TRBD2 is a possible D gene (7 bases). This CDR3 is built from 16 residues. Germline lookup yields CDR1 SEHNR and CDR2 FQNEAQ (reference sequence). Trimming stripped 1 base from V and 3 bases from J, with 14 bases between. The CDR3 DNA sequence: TGTGCCAGCAGCTTAGTGGGGGGGCCCTTTACAGATACGCAGTATTTT. Protein product: CASSLVGGPFTDTQYF. Together with reference TRBV7-9 and TRBJ2-3, the CDR3 gives the full variable domain: DTGVSQNPRHKITKRGQNVTFRCDPISEHNRLYWYRQTLGQGPEFLTYFQNEAQLEKSRLLSDRFSAERPKGSFSTLEIQRTEQGDSAMYLCASSLVGGPFTDTQYFGPGTRLTVL.

In DNA, the CDR3 is TGTGCCAGCAGCGTGACAGGGCAGGTCAATCAGCCCCAGCATTTT. Translation gives CASSVTGQVNQPQHF. The gene calls are TRBV7-6 and TRBJ1-5; 7 bases fit TRBD1. After removal of 5 bases from V and 3 bases from J, the junction contained 7 bases not matched to a gene. CDR1 is SGHVS and CDR2 is FNYEAQ in the germline V gene. This CDR3 is built from 15 residues.

The J gene is TRBJ2-7, the V gene TRBV7-2, with 14 bases fitting TRBD2. The CDR3 covers 15 residues. J was trimmed by 6 bases and V by 1 base; bases with no gene match: 2. Germline values: CDR1 SGHTA, CDR2 FQGNSA. This CDR3 reads CASSLETSGGGEQYF. The CDR3 region has the DNA TGTGCCAGCAGCTTAGAGACTAGCGGGGGGGGCGAGCAGTACTTC.

V usage is TRBV5-5 and J usage is TRBJ1-2; D is undetermined. Germline V CDR1 and CDR2: SGHKS, YYEKEE (reference sequence). CDR3 length equals 13 residues. V lost 5 bases and J lost 7, with 15 bases in between. The CDR3 DNA sequence: TGTGCCAGCAGTTTTCAAGGTTCGTCTGGCTACACCTTC. Translated: CASSFQGSSGYTF.

V gene TRBV4-2 combines with J gene TRBJ1-4, with D unclear. The CDR3 sequence is 14 residues long. Trimming stripped 1 base from V and 4 bases from J, with 7 bases between. CDR1 is LGHNA and CDR2 is YNFKEQ in the germline V gene. This CDR3 reads CASSQGAVNEKLFF. As DNA, the CDR3 is TGTGCCAGCAGCCAAGGGGCCGTTAATGAAAAACTGTTTTTT.

The V call is TRBV11-2, the J call TRBJ1-2; D call uncertain. With 10 bases removed from V and 4 bases from J, the gap between germline ends came to 7 bases. This CDR3 has 10 residues. Germline-derived CDR1 and CDR2 are SGHAT and FQNNGV. The CDR3 is CATRGYGYTF. CDR3 in DNA: TGTGCCACCCGGGGCTATGGCTACACCTTC.

This chain joins TRBV6-5 and TRBJ1-1; TRBD1 might be the D (5 bases). Per the germline V gene, CDR1 is MNHEY and CDR2 is SVGAGI. V gave up 7 bases and J gave up 0 bases, with 15 bases separating them. The CDR3 consists of 15 residues. CDR3 loop: CASIHTGTVNTEAFF. The DNA of the CDR3 is TGTGCCAGCATCCACACCGGGACGGTGAACACTGAAGCTTTCTTT.